This is a list of T cell receptor beta chains from one sample in a study of neoadjuvant nivolumab and ipilimumab in lung cancer. This table comes from immunoSEQ multiplex PCR, and its TCRdb copy is limited to in-frame clones, with some not included. The repertoire holds 15,000 to 20,000 clones, with approximately 73% as singletons. The sample in question was tumor tissue, obtained after neoadjuvant nivolumab, alone or with ipilimumab, at or shortly before surgery. These TCRs come from an adult with non-small cell lung cancer. Both conserved end residues are part of each CDR3. The order of the fields is CDR3 length, J gene, clone size, D gene, V gene, CDR3 protein, CDR3 DNA. A D gene is named only where the DNA matches it firmly. The listing skips clone size in some rows; elsewhere it reads once, few, many or a size class.

13 | TRBJ2-4 | . | TRBD2 | TRBV18 | CASSPPSGNIQYF | TGTGCCAGCTCACCCCCTAGCGGCAACATTCAGTACTTC
15 | TRBJ1-1 | . | . | TRBV30 | CAWKTWDTMNTEAFF | TGTGCCTGGAAGACCTGGGACACCATGAACACTGAAGCTTTCTTT
11 | TRBJ2-5 | once | . | TRBV10-3 | CAISELSSPYF | TGTGCCATCAGTGAACTGTCTAGTCCGTACTTC
16 | TRBJ2-1 | . | TRBD2 | TRBV11-3 | CASSSAMAGGFDEQFF | TGTGCCAGCAGCTCCGCTATGGCGGGAGGGTTCGATGAGCAGTTCTTC
14 | TRBJ1-2 | . | . | TRBV5-1 | CASSLGQANYGYTF | TGCGCCAGCAGCTTGGGACAGGCTAACTATGGCTACACCTTC
15 | TRBJ2-3 | . | TRBD2 | TRBV5-1 | CASSLKAGRADTQYF | TGCGCCAGCAGCTTGAAGGCGGGGAGGGCAGATACGCAGTATTTT
14 | TRBJ1-1 | . | . | TRBV29-1 | CSGFNRDLNTEAFF | TGCAGCGGATTTAACAGGGACCTGAACACTGAAGCTTTCTTT
15 | TRBJ1-2 | . | . | TRBV18 | CASSPSGGGYYGYTF | TGTGCCAGCTCACCTTCGGGGGGGGGCTACTATGGCTACACCTTC
13 | TRBJ2-1 | . | TRBD1 | TRBV6-5 | CASRDNRDRVVFF | TGTGCCAGCAGAGATAACCGGGACAGGGTGGTGTTCTTC
13 | TRBJ2-1 | . | . | TRBV29-1 | CSVGHRDYNEQFF | TGCAGCGTTGGGCACAGGGACTACAATGAGCAGTTCTTC
12 | TRBJ1-1 | few | . | TRBV30 | CAWRPGPSDAFF | TGTGCCTGGAGACCCGGGCCCTCGGACGCTTTCTTT
14 | TRBJ1-2 | . | . | TRBV11-2 | CASSPGPWIYGYTF | TGTGCCAGCAGCCCGGGACCGTGGATCTATGGCTACACCTTC
13 | TRBJ1-2 | . | . | TRBV4-3 | CASSQENNYGYTF | TGCGCCAGCAGCCAAGAAAATAACTATGGCTACACCTTC
16 | TRBJ1-1 | . | . | TRBV19 | CASSISGGPRNTEAFF | TGTGCCAGTAGTATTTCGGGGGGCCCAAGGAACACTGAAGCTTTCTTT
14 | TRBJ2-3 | . | . | TRBV27 | CASSLSSSVDTQYF | TGTGCCAGCAGTTTGTCGTCGTCGGTAGATACGCAGTATTTT
13 | TRBJ2-7 | . | . | TRBV7-8 | CASSLAVDYEQYF | TGTGCCAGCAGCTTAGCGGTGGACTACGAGCAGTACTTC
13 | TRBJ1-5 | . | . | TRBV6-6 | CASSWGSNQPQHF | TGTGCCAGCAGTTGGGGTAGCAATCAGCCCCAGCATTTT
16 | TRBJ2-3 | . | . | TRBV28 | CASSLWSGWGVWTQYF | TGTGCCAGCAGTTTATGGTCCGGGTGGGGTGTTTGGACGCAGTATTTT
13 | TRBJ1-1 | few | TRBD1 | TRBV13 | CASSKDRDTEAFF | TGTGCCAGCAGCAAAGACAGGGACACTGAAGCTTTCTTT
16 | TRBJ2-1 | . | TRBD1 | TRBV11-2 | CASSLGRDRGQGEQFF | TGTGCCAGCAGCTTAGGCCGGGACAGGGGGCAAGGTGAGCAGTTCTTC
14 | TRBJ2-2 | . | . | TRBV10-3 | CATGGPQGAGELFF | TGTGCCACGGGGGGGCCGCAGGGGGCCGGGGAGCTGTTTTTT
15 | TRBJ2-5 | . | . | TRBV18 | CASSPSMTSGETQYF | TGTGCCAGCTCACCCTCGATGACTAGTGGGGAGACCCAGTACTTC
13 | TRBJ2-2 | . | . | TRBV6-1 | CASSADTTGELFF | TGTGCCAGCAGTGCTGACACCACCGGGGAGCTGTTTTTT
15 | TRBJ1-1 | . | . | TRBV28 | CASSLFLVGGTEAFF | TGTGCCAGCAGTTTATTTCTGGTTGGGGGCACTGAAGCTTTCTTT
16 | TRBJ2-1 | few | TRBD2 | TRBV2 | CASTGLAGGWGREQFF | TGTGCCAGCACCGGACTAGCGGGAGGATGGGGCCGTGAGCAGTTCTTC
18 | TRBJ2-2 | . | TRBD1 | TRBV27 | CASSSLRQGRRYTGELFF | TGTGCCAGCAGTTCCCTACGACAGGGGCGACGATACACCGGGGAGCTGTTTTTT
16 | TRBJ1-2 | . | . | TRBV7-9 | CASSLGHRARNYGYTF | TGTGCCAGCAGCTTAGGGCACAGGGCTAGAAACTATGGCTACACCTTC
13 | TRBJ1-5 | . | . | TRBV18 | CASSPQGQEPQHF | TGTGCCAGCTCACCACAAGGGCAGGAGCCCCAGCATTTT
14 | TRBJ2-1 | . | TRBD2 | TRBV10-2 | CASSEVAGVFEQFF | TGCGCCAGCAGTGAGGTAGCGGGAGTTTTTGAGCAGTTCTTC
15 | TRBJ2-6 | . | . | TRBV7-6 | CASSPTGLGANVLTF | TGTGCCAGCAGCCCTACGGGGCTAGGGGCCAACGTCCTGACTTTC
14 | TRBJ2-5 | . | . | TRBV29-1 | CSVSGGSGQETQYF | TGCAGCGTTTCCGGGGGATCGGGACAAGAGACCCAGTACTTC
12 | TRBJ1-1 | . | . | TRBV9 | CASSVGHTEAFF | TGTGCCAGCAGCGTAGGCCACACTGAAGCTTTCTTT
16 | TRBJ1-1 | . | . | TRBV28 | CASRYTVGGGNTEAFF | TGTGCCAGCAGGTACACAGTCGGGGGCGGGAACACTGAAGCTTTCTTT
15 | TRBJ2-1 | . | TRBD1 | TRBV29-1 | CSVGNPGQGGNEQFF | TGCAGCGTCGGTAACCCTGGACAGGGAGGCAATGAGCAGTTCTTC
11 | TRBJ1-3 | . | . | TRBV30 | CAWSPRDTIYF | TGTGCCTGGAGTCCTAGGGACACCATATATTTT
15 | TRBJ1-2 | few | . | TRBV27 | CASRQRERSFSGYTF | TGTGCCAGCAGGCAGAGGGAGCGGTCTTTTAGTGGCTACACCTTC
13 | TRBJ1-2 | few | TRBD1 | TRBV6-5 | CASSGQGARGYTF | TGTGCCAGCAGTGGACAGGGGGCGCGCGGCTACACCTTC
13 | TRBJ1-2 | . | . | TRBV30 | CAWDTKGVYGYTF | TGTGCCTGGGATACGAAAGGGGTCTATGGCTACACCTTC
13 | TRBJ2-7 | . | TRBD1 | TRBV7-9 | CASSRGQGYEQYF | TGTGCCAGCAGCAGGGGACAGGGCTACGAGCAGTACTTC
17 | TRBJ2-1 | . | TRBD2 | TRBV7-2 | CASSYPTSGGSYNEQFF | TGTGCCAGCAGCTACCCGACTAGCGGGGGCTCCTACAATGAGCAGTTCTTC
17 | TRBJ2-3 | once | TRBD2 | TRBV5-1 | CASSSRLSGVFTDTQYF | TGCGCCAGCAGCTCCCGACTGAGCGGGGTATTCACAGATACGCAGTATTTT
13 | TRBJ1-2 | . | . | TRBV11-2 | CASSPTGSYGYTF | TGTGCCAGCAGCCCCACAGGATCCTATGGCTACACCTTC
18 | TRBJ2-3 | . | TRBD2 | TRBV11-2 | CASSLAPPRAGGTDTQYF | TGTGCCAGCAGCTTAGCTCCCCCTCGCGCGGGGGGCACAGATACGCAGTATTTT
16 | TRBJ1-5 | . | . | TRBV28 | CASSPGVRFKNQPQHF | TGTGCCAGCAGCCCAGGGGTCAGGTTTAAGAATCAGCCCCAGCATTTT
18 | TRBJ2-6 | . | TRBD1 | TRBV5-5 | CASASIGTGESGANVLTF | TGTGCCAGCGCTTCCATTGGGACAGGGGAATCTGGGGCCAACGTCCTGACTTTC
15 | TRBJ2-3 | . | TRBD2 | TRBV27 | CASSGGLAGRDTQYF | TGTGCCAGCAGCGGTGGGCTAGCGGGTAGAGATACGCAGTATTTT
15 | TRBJ2-7 | . | . | TRBV15 | CATSRAGTDSYEQYF | TGTGCCACCAGCAGAGCCGGGACGGATTCCTACGAGCAGTACTTC
14 | TRBJ1-1 | . | . | TRBV11-3 | CASGTGTGNTEAFF | TGTGCCAGCGGTACCGGGACTGGGAACACTGAAGCTTTCTTT
14 | TRBJ1-5 | . | TRBD1 | TRBV28 | CASRPIQGDGPQHF | TGTGCCAGCAGACCTATTCAGGGGGACGGGCCCCAGCATTTT